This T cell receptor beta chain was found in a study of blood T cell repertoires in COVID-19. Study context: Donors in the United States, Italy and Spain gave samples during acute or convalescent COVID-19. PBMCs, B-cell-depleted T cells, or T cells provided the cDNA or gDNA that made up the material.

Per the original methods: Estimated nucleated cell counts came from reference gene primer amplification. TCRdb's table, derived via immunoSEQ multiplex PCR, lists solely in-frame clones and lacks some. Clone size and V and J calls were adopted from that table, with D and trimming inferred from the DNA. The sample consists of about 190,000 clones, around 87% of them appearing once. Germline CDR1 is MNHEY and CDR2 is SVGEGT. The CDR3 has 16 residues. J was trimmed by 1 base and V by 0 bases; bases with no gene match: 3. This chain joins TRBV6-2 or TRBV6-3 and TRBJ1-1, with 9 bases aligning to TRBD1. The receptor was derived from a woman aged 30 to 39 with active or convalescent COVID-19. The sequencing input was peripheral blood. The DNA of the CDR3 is TGTGCCAGCAGTTACTCAACGGACAGGGGGAACACTGAAGCTTTCTTT. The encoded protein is CASSYSTDRGNTEAFF.